These 29 T cell receptor beta chains were sequenced from one sample in a study of blood T cell repertoires in COVID-19. Libraries were prepared by immunoSEQ multiplex PCR; TCRdb keeps only in-frame clonotypes and omits some of them. The profile shows 95,000 to 150,000 clones, 87% of them singletons. Sample: peripheral blood. All receptors derive from a woman in her 70s with acute or convalescent COVID-19.

This chain joins TRBV5-1 and TRBJ2-2; 7 bases line up with TRBD2. This CDR3 comprises 15 residues. In germline, CDR1 is SGHRS, CDR2 YFSETQ. V was pared by 4 bases and J by 4 bases, with 7 bases of the junction left unmatched. In nucleotides, the CDR3 is TGCGCCAGCAGCCCCGGACTAGGAGGCACCGGGGAGCTGTTTTTT. This gives the protein CASSPGLGGTGELFF.

The chain combines TRBV3-1 (or the pseudogene TRBV3-2) with TRBJ1-5; D remains ambiguous. Between the trimmed V and J ends, which lost 2 bases and 2 bases, there was a span of 4 bases. Germline lookup yields CDR1 LGHDT and CDR2 YNNKEL (reference sequence). The CDR3 has 13 residues. CDR3 coding DNA: TGTGCCAGCAGCCAATCGGGCAATCAGCCCCAGCATTTT. This encodes CASSQSGNQPQHF.

The gene calls are TRBV27 and TRBJ1-4, with 9 bases identical to TRBD1. Germline V gene lookup returns CDR1 MNHEY and CDR2 SMNVEV (reference sequence). V trimming: 5 bases; J trimming: 0 bases; junction bases outside the gene matches: 13. The CDR3 is made up of 19 amino acids. The CDR3 reads CASSLSPPGQGATNEKLFF. In DNA, the CDR3 is TGTGCCAGCAGTCTGAGCCCCCCGGGACAGGGTGCAACTAATGAAAAACTGTTTTTT.

The chain is built from TRBV27 and TRBJ2-1; maybe TRBD1 (6 bases). V dropped 10 bases and J dropped 7 bases, with 11 bases sitting between them. The CDR3 length is 11 residues. Germline V gene data show CDR1 as MNHEY and CDR2 as SMNVEV (reference sequence). The CDR3 nucleotides are TGTGCCATCCGCAGGGGAAATGAGCAGTTCTTC. This sequence encodes CAIRRGNEQFF.

J is TRBJ2-5 and V is TRBV4-2; TRBD2 aligns across 11 bases. This CDR3 region has 17 residues. The J segment lost 5 bases and the V segment lost 2 bases, leaving 10 bases of the junction unmatched. Germline-derived CDR1 and CDR2 are LGHNA and YNFKEQ. The CDR3 DNA follows: TGTGCCAGCAGCCAATGGGTAGCGGGGGGGCTGGAGGAGACCCAGTACTTC. Encoded protein: CASSQWVAGGLEETQYF.

The chain recombines TRBV7-8 with TRBJ1-2; no clear D. Trimming cost V 5 bases and J 8 bases, with 21 bases left between them. The CDR3 is 15 residues long. CDR1 SGHVS and CDR2 FQNEAQ come from the germline V gene. CDR3 nucleotide sequence: TGTGCCAGCAGCCCCAAACGCTTGCGAGGATTGGGCTACACCTTC. This translates into CASSPKRLRGLGYTF.

V usage is TRBV5-8 and J usage is TRBJ2-5, with 8 bases that match TRBD1. Germline V CDR1 and CDR2: SGHTS, YDEGEE. The J segment lost 2 bases and the V segment lost 5 bases, leaving 8 bases of the junction unmatched. CDR3 size: 15 residues. CDR3 residues: CASRSRDRPQETQYF. CDR3 coding DNA: TGTGCCAGCAGGTCCCGGGACAGGCCGCAAGAGACCCAGTACTTC.

The gene calls are TRBV13 and TRBJ2-5, with 8 bases matching TRBD2. In germline, CDR1 is PRHDT, CDR2 FYEKMQ (reference sequence). Trimming took 8 bases from V and 5 from J; bases not matched to a gene: 10. The CDR3 covers 14 residues. CDR3 nucleotides: TGTGCCAGCGCAACCGCGGGGGGCCCCGAGACCCAGTACTTC. Amino acid sequence: CASATAGGPETQYF.

The chain has TRBV3-1 (or the pseudogene TRBV3-2) and TRBJ1-1; D is ambiguous. Germline-derived CDR1 and CDR2 are LGHDT and YNNKEL (reference sequence). This CDR3 region has 13 residues. V dropped 2 bases and J dropped 2 bases, with 6 bases sitting between them. CDR3 in DNA: TGTGCCAGCAGCCAAAGAGATAACACTGAAGCTTTCTTT. Translating it yields CASSQRDNTEAFF.

The V gene is TRBV20-1, the J gene TRBJ1-2, with TRBD1 as a possible D gene (5 bases). Germline CDR1 is DFQATT and CDR2 is SNEGSKA (reference sequence). This CDR3 comprises 11 residues. The CDR3 here is CRAQENYGYTF. Written as DNA, the CDR3 is TGCAGAGCACAGGAGAACTATGGCTACACCTTC.

V and J are TRBV30 and TRBJ1-5, with D tentatively TRBD1 (5 bases). From germline, CDR1 is GTSNPN and CDR2 SVGIG (reference sequence). V lost 5 bases, J lost 1 base, and 18 bases lay in between. The CDR3 length is 16 residues. CDR3 residues: CAWALPGGGSNQPQHF. CDR3 nucleotides: TGTGCCTGGGCCCTTCCCGGGGGTGGGAGCAATCAGCCCCAGCATTTT.

V usage is TRBV10-3 and J usage is TRBJ1-1; D not resolved. Trimming shortened V by 6 bases and J by 2 bases, and 7 bases separated the two germline ends. The CDR3 length is 12 residues. The germline V gene encodes CDR1 ENHRY and CDR2 SYGVKD. The CDR3 region has the DNA TGTGCCATCAGCAACGGTAACACTGAAGCTTTCTTT. Translation gives CAISNGNTEAFF.

V is TRBV6-5 and J is TRBJ1-6; D ambiguous. The CDR3 has 13 residues. The V end was cut by 4 bases, the J end by 8 bases, with 9 bases between. Germline V gene lookup returns CDR1 MNHEY and CDR2 SVGAGI. As DNA, the CDR3 is TGTGCCAGCAGTTCCGTTGTTTATTCACCCCTCCACTTT. This codes for CASSSVVYSPLHF.

This sequence joins TRBV5-4 and TRBJ2-7; 7 bases align to TRBD1. The V segment lost 4 bases and the J segment 5 bases; nucleotides outside the gene matches: 9. From germline, CDR1 is SGHNT and CDR2 YYREEE (reference sequence). This CDR3 is 14 amino acids long. In nucleotides, the CDR3 is TGTGCCAGCAGCCCGACAGGGTCTAGGGACGAGCAGTACTTC. Encoded protein: CASSPTGSRDEQYF.

The V call is TRBV12-5, the J call TRBJ2-6, with 9 bases lining up with TRBD1. The CDR3 has 17 residues. Trimming took 9 bases from V and 4 from J; bases not matched to a gene: 13. Germline V gene lookup returns CDR1 LGHNT and CDR2 FRNRAP. The CDR3 protein is CARPSRDRAPGANVLTF. The CDR3, as DNA: TGTGCTAGGCCTTCCCGGGACAGGGCCCCCGGGGCCAACGTCCTGACTTTC. The full variable domain, its missing parts supplied by reference TRBV12-5 and TRBJ2-6, is DARVTQTPRHKVTEMGQEVTMRCQPILGHNTVFWYRQTMMQGLELLAYFRNRAPLDDSGMPKDRFSAEMPDATLATLKIQPSEPRDSAVYFCARPSRDRAPGANVLTFGAGSRLTVL.

The gene calls are TRBV19 and TRBJ1-2, with D possibly matching TRBD1 (6 bases). This CDR3 region has 16 residues. Germline values: CDR1 LNHDA, CDR2 SQIVND (reference sequence). Trimming took off 5 bases at V and 4 bases at J, with 20 bases between the two ends. CDR3 sequence: CASSSRQVVELYGYTF. DNA of the CDR3: TGTGCCAGTAGTTCGCGACAGGTTGTGGAACTCTATGGCTACACCTTC.

This chain connects TRBV6-1 to TRBJ2-5; 10 bases align to TRBD2. The CDR3 is 15 amino acids. The trim removed 4 bases at V and 2 bases at J, leaving 4 bases unmatched. The germline gives CDR1 MNHNS, CDR2 SASEGT. The CDR3 region is CASSVERGGQETQYF. The CDR3 nucleotides are TGTGCCAGCAGTGTTGAGCGGGGGGGTCAAGAGACCCAGTACTTC.

This chain joins TRBV7-9 and TRBJ2-2, with a possible D match to TRBD1 (5 bases). Germline CDR1 reads SEHNR; CDR2 reads FQNEAQ (reference sequence). Trimming cost V 2 bases and J 4 bases, with 11 bases left between them. This CDR3 has 15 residues. Here the CDR3 DNA reads TGTGCCAGCAGCTTACAGGGTTTAGGCACCGGGGAGCTGTTTTTT. Its translation: CASSLQGLGTGELFF. Combining the CDR3 with reference TRBV7-9 and TRBJ2-2 gives the whole variable domain DTGVSQNPRHKITKRGQNVTFRCDPISEHNRLYWYRQTLGQGPEFLTYFQNEAQLEKSRLLSDRFSAERPKGSFSTLEIQRTEQGDSAMYLCASSLQGLGTGELFFGEGSRLTVL.

Comment on this clone: An end of the junction differs from the germline gene, which may be a read error. The chain recombines TRBV3-1 (or the pseudogene TRBV3-2) with TRBJ1-2, with 7 bases fitting TRBD1. Germline loops: CDR1 LGHDT, CDR2 YNNKEL (reference sequence). The CDR3 spans 13 residues. The CDR3 loop reads CASSRDRTYRYTF. The CDR3 DNA is TGTGCCAGCAGCAGGGACAGAACCTATCGCTACACCTTC.

The chain carries TRBV12-3 or TRBV12-4 and TRBJ1-1; no clear D gene. This CDR3 spans 13 amino acids. V was shortened by 5 bases and J by 10 bases, with 17 bases between the two germline ends. The CDR3 sequence is CASSPAEAPRAFF. In DNA form, the CDR3 reads TGTGCCAGCAGTCCCGCTGAGGCGCCCCGAGCTTTCTTT.

Here the CDR3 reads CASRATPGAGTQYF. For the CDR3, the DNA is TGTGCCAGCCGTGCAACCCCCGGCGCGGGTACGCAGTATTTT. The V call is TRBV5-4, the J call TRBJ2-3; D possibly corresponds to TRBD2 (5 bases). V was shortened by 7 bases and J by 8 bases, with 20 bases between the two germline ends. Germline CDR1 SGHNT, CDR2 YYREEE (reference sequence). There are 14 residues in the CDR3.

The chain has TRBV5-4 and TRBJ1-2, with D perhaps TRBD1 (6 bases). The germline V gene encodes CDR1 SGHNT and CDR2 YYREEE (reference sequence). This CDR3 is built from 14 residues. The V and J ends lost 0 bases and 8 bases respectively, with 14 bases between them. CDR3 sequence (DNA): TGTGCCAGCAGCTTGGTGGGGGCCGGAGAGGGCTACACCTTC. Translation gives CASSLVGAGEGYTF.

This chain connects TRBV18 to TRBJ2-3; no firm D call. The CDR3 is 15 amino acids. CDR1 KGHSH and CDR2 LQKENI come from the germline V gene. The ends were cut back, 5 bases at V and 5 bases at J, with 17 bases in the middle. The CDR3, as DNA: TGTGCCAGCTCAGCCTCTCGCGCAGGCCAAGATACGCAGTATTTT. It codes for CASSASRAGQDTQYF.

This clone was seen just once. V is TRBV28 and J is TRBJ2-6; a weak D match, TRBD2 (5 bases). The V gene lost 8 bases and the J gene lost 0 bases, with 17 bases spanning the gap. Germline V gene data show CDR1 as MDHEN and CDR2 as SYDVKM. This CDR3 contains 17 residues. In nucleotides, the CDR3 is TGTGCCAGCCGAGGGTCCGGGCTAAGCTCTGGGGCCAACGTCCTGACTTTC. Translation gives CASRGSGLSSGANVLTF.

This clone has a single count. The chain carries TRBV5-1 and TRBJ1-2, with TRBD1 identical over 10 bases. This CDR3 comprises 14 residues. Germline V CDR1 and CDR2: SGHRS, YFSETQ. The V gene end was trimmed by 0 bases and the J gene end by 6 bases; junction bases not matched to a gene: 2. The DNA of the CDR3 is TGCGCCAGCAGCTTGGGGGGACAGGGGAATGGCTACACCTTC. Translated: CASSLGGQGNGYTF.

The CDR3 spells CASSPPGTGPSHTYEQYF. CDR3 nucleotides: TGTGCCAGCAGCCCTCCCGGGACAGGTCCTTCTCATACCTACGAGCAGTACTTC. V usage is TRBV7-8 and J usage is TRBJ2-7, with 8 nucleotides matching TRBD1. The V gene end was trimmed by 5 bases and the J gene end by 2 bases; junction bases not matched to a gene: 17. The V gene's germline CDR1 is SGHVS and CDR2 FQNEAQ. This CDR3 region has 18 residues.

The V call is TRBV5-1, the J call TRBJ2-7; TRBD2 matches 11 bases. CDR3 size: 16 residues. V shed 4 bases and J 0 bases; nucleotides not matched to a gene: 6. Germline V gives CDR1 SGHRS, CDR2 YFSETQ. The CDR3 bases are TGCGCCAGCAGCGAGACTAGCGGGGCCTCCTCCTACGAGCAGTACTTC. It yields the protein CASSETSGASSYEQYF.

The chain employs TRBV11-2 and TRBJ2-7; D is perhaps TRBD1 (6 bases). The germline CDR1 and CDR2 sequences are SGHAT and FQNNGV. The CDR3 length is 15 residues. The V and J ends lost 4 bases and 3 bases respectively, with 16 bases between them. This chain's CDR3 is CASSSAPGRGYEQYF. Here the CDR3 DNA reads TGTGCCAGCAGCTCCGCCCCGGGCAGGGGCTACGAGCAGTACTTC.

The rearrangement uses TRBV24-1 and TRBJ2-3; TRBD2 aligns across 9 bases. Per germline, CDR1 KGHDR and CDR2 SFDVKD. Trimming took 2 bases from V and 8 from J; bases not matched to a gene: 7. The CDR3 covers 15 residues. The CDR3, as DNA: TGTGCCACCAGTGATTCGGCTAGCGGGGCGTTTACGCAGTATTTT. Amino acids: CATSDSASGAFTQYF.